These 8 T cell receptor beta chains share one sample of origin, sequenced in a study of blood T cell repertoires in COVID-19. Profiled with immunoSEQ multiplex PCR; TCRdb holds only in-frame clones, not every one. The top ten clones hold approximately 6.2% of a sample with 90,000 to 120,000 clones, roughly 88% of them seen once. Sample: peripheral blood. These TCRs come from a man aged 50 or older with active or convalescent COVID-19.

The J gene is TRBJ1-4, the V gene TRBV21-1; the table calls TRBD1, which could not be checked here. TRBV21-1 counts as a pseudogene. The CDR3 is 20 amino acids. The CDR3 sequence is CASSKMVWDRGLGEDEKLFF. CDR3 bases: TGTGCCAGCAGCAAAATGGTATGGGACAGGGGATTGGGTGAGGACGAAAAACTGTTTTTT.

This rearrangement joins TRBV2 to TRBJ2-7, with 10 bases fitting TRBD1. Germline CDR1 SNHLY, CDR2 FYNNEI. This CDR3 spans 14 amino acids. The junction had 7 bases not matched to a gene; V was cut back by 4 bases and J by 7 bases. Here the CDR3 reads CASSGDRGPGEQYF. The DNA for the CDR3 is TGTGCCAGCAGTGGGGACAGGGGTCCAGGGGAGCAGTACTTC.

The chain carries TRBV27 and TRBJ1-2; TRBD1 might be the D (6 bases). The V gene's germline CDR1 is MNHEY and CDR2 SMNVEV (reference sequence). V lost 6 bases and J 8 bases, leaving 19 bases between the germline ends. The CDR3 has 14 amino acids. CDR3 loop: CASRAPTGSYGYTF. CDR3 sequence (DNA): TGTGCCAGCAGAGCCCCGACAGGAAGCTACGGCTACACCTTC.

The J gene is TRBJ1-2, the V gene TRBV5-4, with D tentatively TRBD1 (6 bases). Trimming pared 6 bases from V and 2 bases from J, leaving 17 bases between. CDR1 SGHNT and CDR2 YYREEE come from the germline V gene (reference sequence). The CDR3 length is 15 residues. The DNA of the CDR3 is TGTGCCAGCACCCCAATGGGGGCGGACAACTATGGCTACACCTTC. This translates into CASTPMGADNYGYTF.

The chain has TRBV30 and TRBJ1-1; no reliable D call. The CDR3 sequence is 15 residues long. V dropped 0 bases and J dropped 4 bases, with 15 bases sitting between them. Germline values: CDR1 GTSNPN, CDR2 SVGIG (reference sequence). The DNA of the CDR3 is TGTGCCTGGAGTGTACCCGGGAACCTGGGCACTGAAGCTTTCTTT. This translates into CAWSVPGNLGTEAFF.

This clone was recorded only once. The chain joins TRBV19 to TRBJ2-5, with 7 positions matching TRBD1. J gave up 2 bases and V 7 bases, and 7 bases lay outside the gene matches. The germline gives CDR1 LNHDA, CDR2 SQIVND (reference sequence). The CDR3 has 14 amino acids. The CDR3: CASNEPGQQETQYF. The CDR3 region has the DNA TGTGCCAGTAACGAACCGGGACAGCAAGAGACCCAGTACTTC.

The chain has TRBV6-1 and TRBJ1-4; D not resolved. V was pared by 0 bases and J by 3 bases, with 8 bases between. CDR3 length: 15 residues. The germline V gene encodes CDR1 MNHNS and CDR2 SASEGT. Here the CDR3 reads CASSEAVGANEKLFF. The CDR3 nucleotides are TGTGCCAGCAGTGAAGCCGTGGGAGCTAATGAAAAACTGTTTTTT.

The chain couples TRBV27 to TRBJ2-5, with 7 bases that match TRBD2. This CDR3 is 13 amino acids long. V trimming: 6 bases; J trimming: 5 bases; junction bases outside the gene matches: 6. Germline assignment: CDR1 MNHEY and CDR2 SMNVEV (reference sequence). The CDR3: CASRLLAFETQYF. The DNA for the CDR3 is TGTGCCAGCAGGCTACTAGCGTTTGAGACCCAGTACTTC.